This TCR beta chain was sequenced in a study of STAT5B mutations in CD4+ large granular lymphocyte leukemia. Points from the study as a whole: Without HLA matching, higher CD4+ than CD8+ T-LGLL clonality could reflect small sample size.

Only in-frame clones appear in the TCRdb table, and some are missing; sequencing was by immunoSEQ multiplex PCR. The table includes around 47,000 clones, about 80% detected once. Points on this clone: What it binds is unknown.

Unmatched junction bases numbered 17, after V lost 5 bases and J lost 4 bases. Looked up from germline, CDR1 is MNHEY and CDR2 is SMNVEV (reference sequence). CDR3 length: 17 residues. Buffy coats from healthy blood donors served as controls. The V call is TRBV27, the J call TRBJ2-7, with TRBD1 identical over 7 bases. The sequencing sample was made of CD4+ T cells from blood buffy coats. This clonotype was sampled from a human donor in good health. The CDR3 DNA sequence: TGTGCCAGCAGTCCCAACCCACCTGGCAGGGGGATTTACGAGCAGTACTTC. Protein sequence: CASSPNPPGRGIYEQYF.